The 21 T cell receptor beta chains below all came from one sample that was sequenced in a study of PD-1 blockade in mismatch repair-deficient tumors. TCRdb's table, derived via immunoSEQ multiplex PCR, lists solely in-frame clones and lacks some. The table shows some 85,000 clones, with about 82% occurring only once. The starting material was peripheral blood, obtained 44 weeks after starting pembrolizumab. The receptors were gathered from an adult with mismatch repair-deficient cancer.

The CDR3 DNA reads as TGTGCCAGCAGTCCCGGACAGGGTGTTGGGTCCCAGTACTTC. Translation gives CASSPGQGVGSQYF. The chain links TRBV6-6 to TRBJ2-5, with 8 bases fitting TRBD1. The CDR3 has 14 residues. CDR1 MNHNY and CDR2 SVGAGI come from the germline V gene (reference sequence). V trimming: 5 bases; J trimming: 9 bases; junction bases outside the gene matches: 11.

The rearrangement joins TRBV6-5 to TRBJ2-3; D is perhaps TRBD1 or TRBD2 (5 bases each). The CDR3 contains 13 residues. The germline CDR1 and CDR2 sequences are MNHEY and SVGAGI. V was shortened by 2 bases and J by 4 bases, with 7 bases between the two germline ends. The DNA for the CDR3 is TGTGCCAGCAGTTACGGGGGTGCAGATACGCAGTATTTT. It yields the protein CASSYGGADTQYF.

This clone is a singleton in its sample. The rearrangement links TRBV7-9 to TRBJ2-1; 8 bases align to TRBD2. This CDR3 contains 15 residues. From germline, CDR1 is SEHNR and CDR2 FQNEAQ (reference sequence). V lost 4 bases, J lost 3 bases, and 5 bases stayed unmatched. The CDR3 region has the DNA TGTGCCAGCAGCTCGGGACTAGAAGGCTACAATGAGCAGTTCTTC. Protein product: CASSSGLEGYNEQFF.

The chain uses TRBV19 and TRBJ2-1; TRBD2 aligns across 9 bases. In germline, CDR1 is LNHDA, CDR2 SQIVND (reference sequence). Trimming took 1 base from V and 5 from J; bases not matched to a gene: 15. The CDR3 is made up of 19 amino acids. CDR3 region: CASSIVGAGGPQSNNEQFF. DNA for the CDR3: TGTGCCAGTAGTATAGTGGGAGCGGGAGGCCCACAATCGAACAATGAGCAGTTCTTC.

This clone has only a few counts. The CDR3 sequence: CASRDPRGTSTYNEQFF. The CDR3 coding sequence is TGTGCCAGCAGAGATCCCCGCGGGACTAGCACCTACAATGAGCAGTTCTTC. V and J are TRBV27 and TRBJ2-1; 9 bases line up with TRBD2. V gave up 6 bases and J gave up 2 bases; unmatched junction bases: 11. The germline V gene has CDR1 MNHEY and CDR2 SMNVEV (reference sequence). The CDR3 runs to 17 residues.

CDR3 sequence: CASSLPPGQIPTGELFF. CDR3 nucleotides: TGTGCCAGCAGCCTCCCTCCGGGACAGATACCCACCGGGGAGCTGTTTTTT. This chain joins TRBV5-5 and TRBJ2-2, with 7 bases identical to TRBD1. Trimming at V came to 4 bases and at J to 4 bases, leaving 13 bases not matched to a gene. This CDR3 has 17 amino acids. CDR1 and CDR2 from the germline V gene are SGHKS and YYEKEE (reference sequence).

The chain carries TRBV27 and TRBJ1-3; D is perhaps TRBD1 (5 bases). This CDR3 is 16 amino acids long. V lost 5 bases, J lost 0 bases, and 14 bases lay in between. Germline V gene data show CDR1 as MNHEY and CDR2 as SMNVEV (reference sequence). CDR3 bases: TGTGCCAGCAGTCTCAACGGGGCCAACTCTGGAAACACCATATATTTT. This translates into CASSLNGANSGNTIYF.

The chain employs TRBV2 and TRBJ1-3; D unclear. The germline V gene encodes CDR1 SNHLY and CDR2 FYNNEI. V dropped 2 bases and J dropped 2 bases, with 10 bases sitting between them. CDR3 length equals 15 residues. The DNA of the CDR3 is TGTGCCAGCAGTGAAACCCCAACAACTGGAAACACCATATATTTT. Its protein is CASSETPTTGNTIYF.

This clone came up a few times. The chain is built from TRBV7-9 and TRBJ1-1; D ambiguous. Trimming stripped 4 bases from V and 4 bases from J, with 7 bases between. The CDR3 has 12 residues. CDR1 is SEHNR, CDR2 FQNEAQ, per germline (reference sequence). The chain's CDR3 is CASSYGSTEAFF. The DNA of the CDR3 is TGTGCCAGCAGCTACGGGAGCACTGAAGCTTTCTTT.

This clone was counted once. The gene calls are TRBV27 and TRBJ2-7, with TRBD1 identical over 10 bases. Germline V gene sequence: CDR1 MNHEY, CDR2 SMNVEV (reference sequence). The CDR3 runs 17 residues. V shed 2 bases and J 3 bases; nucleotides not matched to a gene: 10. The CDR3 here is CASSLKGRTGGYYEQYF. CDR3 nucleotides: TGTGCCAGCAGTTTAAAGGGGAGGACAGGGGGGTACTACGAGCAGTACTTC.

This clone was seen a handful of times. The chain is built from TRBV9 and TRBJ1-2; D is perhaps TRBD1 (5 bases). CDR1 and CDR2 (germline): SGDLS, YYNGEE. The CDR3 loop spans 14 amino acids. The germline V and J ends were trimmed by 3 bases and 6 bases, with 15 bases remaining between them. The CDR3 DNA sequence: TGTGCCAGCAGCGGGGGCAGAATACAGGATGGCTACACCTTC. The encoded protein is CASSGGRIQDGYTF.

The CDR3: CASSLAPGQLGYEQYF. In DNA form, the CDR3 reads TGTGCCAGCAGTTTAGCTCCTGGGCAGCTGGGCTACGAGCAGTACTTC. This chain connects TRBV27 to TRBJ2-7; D remains unclear. The CDR3 has 16 residues. V lost 2 bases to trimming and J lost 3 bases, with 17 bases between them. CDR1 is MNHEY, CDR2 SMNVEV, per germline (reference sequence).

This clone was counted between two and nine times. The chain couples TRBV2 to TRBJ2-7; D not resolved. The CDR3 covers 9 residues. Germline CDR1 and CDR2: SNHLY and FYNNEI. With 8 bases removed from V and 5 bases from J, the gap between germline ends came to 4 bases. CDR3 in amino acids: CASGNEQYF. In nucleotides, the CDR3 is TGTGCCAGCGGAAACGAGCAGTACTTC.

The chain links TRBV7-2 to TRBJ2-1; D is ambiguous. CDR3 length: 13 amino acids. Trimming took 5 bases from V and 7 from J, leaving 12 bases between them. The germline V gene encodes CDR1 SGHTA and CDR2 FQGNSA. CDR3 sequence: CASSTLKGNEQFF. The CDR3 DNA sequence: TGTGCCAGCAGCACCCTCAAAGGGAATGAGCAGTTCTTC.

The chain couples TRBV7-9 to TRBJ2-1; 9 bases agree with TRBD2. Germline V gene sequence: CDR1 SEHNR, CDR2 FQNEAQ (reference sequence). This CDR3 spans 16 amino acids. Losses at the gene ends were 5 bases for V and 0 bases for J; bases not matched to a gene: 5. The CDR3 DNA sequence: TGTGCCAGCAGCCCGAGCGGGGGGAGCTCCTACAATGAGCAGTTCTTC. Translation: CASSPSGGSSYNEQFF. The complete variable domain, with remaining parts taken from reference TRBV7-9 and TRBJ2-1, reads DTGVSQNPRHKITKRGQNVTFRCDPISEHNRLYWYRQTLGQGPEFLTYFQNEAQLEKSRLLSDRFSAERPKGSFSTLEIQRTEQGDSAMYLCASSPSGGSSYNEQFFGPGTRLTVL.

The genes are TRBV4-2 and TRBJ2-3, with 8 nucleotides matching TRBD2. From germline, CDR1 is LGHNA and CDR2 YNFKEQ. V dropped 0 bases and J dropped 5; count of bases not matched to a gene: 7. The CDR3 totals 16 residues. The CDR3 here is CASSQDGAGEIDTQYF. CDR3 in DNA: TGTGCCAGCAGCCAAGATGGAGCGGGAGAAATAGATACGCAGTATTTT.

CDR3 sequence: CASSQEGSSNEKLFF. The CDR3, as DNA: TGTGCCAGCAGTCAAGAGGGGTCGTCTAATGAAAAACTGTTTTTT. V gene TRBV2 combines with J gene TRBJ1-4, with D possibly being TRBD1 (5 bases). The CDR3 runs 15 residues. V dropped 5 bases and J dropped 3 bases, with 13 bases sitting between them. Per germline, CDR1 SNHLY and CDR2 FYNNEI. The full variable domain, its missing parts supplied by reference TRBV2 and TRBJ1-4, is EPEVTQTPSHQVTQMGQEVILRCVPISNHLYFYWYRQILGQKVEFLVSFYNNEISEKSEIFDDQFSVERPDGSNFTLKIRSTKLEDSAMYFCASSQEGSSNEKLFFGSGTQLSVL.

The J gene is TRBJ1-1, the V gene TRBV6-6, with D unresolved. Per germline, CDR1 MNHNY and CDR2 SVGAGI (reference sequence). V dropped 6 bases and J dropped 8 bases, with 13 bases sitting between them. The CDR3 is made up of 12 amino acids. The DNA for the CDR3 is TGTGCCAGCAGCCCCCCCACATTCGAAGCTTTCTTT. Encoded protein: CASSPPTFEAFF.

This clone showed up just once. V and J are TRBV30 and TRBJ1-1; D possibly corresponds to TRBD1 (6 bases). Trimming left V 5 bases short and J 0 bases short, with 13 bases between. CDR3 length: 14 amino acids. Germline values: CDR1 GTSNPN, CDR2 SVGIG (reference sequence). This chain's CDR3 is CAWGGAPVNTEAFF. The CDR3 bases are TGTGCCTGGGGGGGGGCGCCTGTGAACACTGAAGCTTTCTTT.

Note on this clone: Other DNA sequences in this specimen translate into the identical CDR3. The V and J genes are TRBV6-6 and TRBJ2-1; D is unresolved. Deletions cut 5 bases from V and 4 bases from J, with 3 bases between. CDR3 length equals 11 residues. Germline loops: CDR1 MNHNY, CDR2 SVGAGI (reference sequence). The CDR3 sequence is CASSQYNEQFF. The CDR3, as DNA: TGTGCCAGCAGTCAATACAATGAGCAGTTCTTC.

The chain joins TRBV12-5 to TRBJ2-1; D possibly corresponds to TRBD2 (5 bases). Germline assignment: CDR1 LGHNT and CDR2 FRNRAP. The CDR3 sequence is 15 residues long. The V gene lost 2 bases and the J gene lost 4 bases, with 12 bases spanning the gap. The CDR3 reads CASGLTGSHYNEQFF. The CDR3 DNA is TGTGCTAGTGGTTTGACGGGGTCCCATTACAATGAGCAGTTCTTC.